These 4 T cell receptor beta chains were all obtained from the same sample, sequenced in a study of CD8 T cell repertoires and HIV-1 epitope variants. Produced via immunoSEQ multiplex PCR; TCRdb's table is partial and in-frame only. The sample has 4,500 to 7,000 clones, about 62% seen once. What these receptors recognize is not known. Specimen: cultured CD8+ T cells derived from PBMCs. Receptors were obtained from a male donor with HIV.

The chain couples TRBV11-2 to TRBJ2-7, with 7 bases identical to TRBD1. This CDR3 has 17 residues. Looked up from germline, CDR1 is SGHAT and CDR2 is FQNNGV. V shed 5 bases, J shed 2 bases, and the junction held 15 bases outside the gene matches. CDR3 sequence reads: CASSPNSRTGQPYEQYF. CDR3 coding DNA: TGTGCCAGCAGCCCAAACTCTAGGACAGGTCAACCCTACGAGCAGTACTTC.

The chain couples TRBV25-1 to TRBJ1-1; no firm D call. CDR1 and CDR2 from the germline V gene are MGHDK and SYGVNS. V was clipped by 0 bases and J by 0 bases, with 11 bases between them. There are 16 residues in the CDR3. CDR3 in DNA: TGTGCCAGCAGTGAATACGGTGCCCCCATGAACACTGAAGCTTTCTTT. Protein product: CASSEYGAPMNTEAFF. The whole variable domain, filled in from reference TRBV25-1 and TRBJ1-1, reads EADIYQTPRYLVIGTGKKITLECSQTMGHDKMYWYQQDPGMELHLIHYSYGVNSTEKGDLSSESTVSRIRTEHFPLTLESARPSHTSQYLCASSEYGAPMNTEAFFGQGTRLTVV.

V gene TRBV6-1 combines with J gene TRBJ2-1; D gene uncertain. This CDR3 region has 11 residues. The germline gives CDR1 MNHNS, CDR2 SASEGT. V was trimmed by 7 bases and J by 3 bases, leaving 4 bases between them. The CDR3 here is CASKLYNEQFF. The CDR3 DNA is TGTGCCAGCAAGCTCTACAATGAGCAGTTCTTC.

The genes are TRBV10-3 and TRBJ2-7; D may match TRBD1 or TRBD2 (5 bases each). The germline V and J ends were trimmed by 6 bases and 0 bases, with 9 bases remaining between them. The CDR3 contains 13 residues. Germline V gene data show CDR1 as ENHRY and CDR2 as SYGVKD. The CDR3: CAISGDGSYEQYF. Here the CDR3 DNA reads TGTGCCATCAGCGGGGACGGCTCCTACGAGCAGTACTTC.